The clone carrying this TCR beta chain showed up just a few times. TCRB immunosequencing input was 400 to 650 nanograms of biopsy DNA per sample. This table comes from immunoSEQ multiplex PCR, and its TCRdb copy is limited to in-frame clones, with some not included. The sample contains about 14,000 clones, around two thirds of which appear only once. The data belong to a study of T cell repertoires in ileal Crohn's disease. Study information: Over 30% were active smokers at surgery; median disease duration was roughly 8 years.

The V gene end was trimmed by 3 bases and the J gene end by 6 bases; junction bases not matched to a gene: 2. The CDR3 loop spans 15 amino acids. Germline-derived CDR1 and CDR2 are SGHTA and FQGNSA. The specimen was ileal tissue. The source of this sequence is an adult with Crohn's disease. The genes are TRBV7-2 and TRBJ2-7; 16 bases agree with TRBD2. CDR3 region: CASSFGTSGGGEQYF. CDR3 in DNA: TGTGCCAGCAGCTTTGGGACTAGCGGGGGGGGCGAGCAGTACTTC.